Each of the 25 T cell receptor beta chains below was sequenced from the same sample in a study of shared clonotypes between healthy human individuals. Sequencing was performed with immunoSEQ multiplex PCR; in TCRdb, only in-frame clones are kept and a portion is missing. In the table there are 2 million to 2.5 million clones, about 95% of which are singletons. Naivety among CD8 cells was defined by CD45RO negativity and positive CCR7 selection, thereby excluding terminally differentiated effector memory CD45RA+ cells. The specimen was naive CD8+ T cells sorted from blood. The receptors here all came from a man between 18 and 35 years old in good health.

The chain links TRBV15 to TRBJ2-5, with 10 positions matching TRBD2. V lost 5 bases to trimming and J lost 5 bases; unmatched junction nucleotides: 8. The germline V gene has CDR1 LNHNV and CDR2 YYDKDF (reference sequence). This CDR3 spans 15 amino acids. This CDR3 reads CATSRPSGSMETQYF. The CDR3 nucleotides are TGTGCCACCAGCCGGCCTAGCGGGAGTATGGAGACCCAGTACTTC.

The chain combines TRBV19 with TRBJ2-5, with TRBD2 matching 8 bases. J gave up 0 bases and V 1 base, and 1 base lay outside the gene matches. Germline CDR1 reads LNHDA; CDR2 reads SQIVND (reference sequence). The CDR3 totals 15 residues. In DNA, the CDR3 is TGTGCCAGTAGTATAGTTAGCGGGAACCAAGAGACCCAGTACTTC. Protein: CASSIVSGNQETQYF.

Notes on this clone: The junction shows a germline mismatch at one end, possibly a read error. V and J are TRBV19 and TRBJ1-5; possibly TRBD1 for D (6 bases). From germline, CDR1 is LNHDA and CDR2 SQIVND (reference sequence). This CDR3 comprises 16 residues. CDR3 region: CASSIAGYGGNQPQHF. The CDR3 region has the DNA TGTGCCAGTAGTATAGCTGGATACGGGGGCAACCAGCCCCAGCATTTT.

In DNA form, the CDR3 reads TGTGCCAGCAGCCTGTGGGCGGACGAAGCTTTCTTT. It yields the protein CASSLWADEAFF. This sequence joins TRBV7-9 and TRBJ1-1; D uncertain. Germline V gene data show CDR1 as SEHNR and CDR2 as FQNEAQ (reference sequence). V was pared by 5 bases and J by 8 bases, with 12 bases between. The CDR3 spans 12 residues.

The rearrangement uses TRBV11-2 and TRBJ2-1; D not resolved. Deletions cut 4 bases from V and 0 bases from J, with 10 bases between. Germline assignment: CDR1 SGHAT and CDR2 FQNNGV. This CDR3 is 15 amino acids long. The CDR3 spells CASSSARSSYNEQFF. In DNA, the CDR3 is TGTGCCAGCAGCTCCGCAAGGAGCTCCTACAATGAGCAGTTCTTC.

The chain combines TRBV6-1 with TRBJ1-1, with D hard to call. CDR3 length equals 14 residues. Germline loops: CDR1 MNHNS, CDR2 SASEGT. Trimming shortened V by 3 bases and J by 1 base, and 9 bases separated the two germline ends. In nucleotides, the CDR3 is TGTGCCAGCAGTGATGCGGTGTGGAACACTGAAGCTTTCTTT. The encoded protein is CASSDAVWNTEAFF.

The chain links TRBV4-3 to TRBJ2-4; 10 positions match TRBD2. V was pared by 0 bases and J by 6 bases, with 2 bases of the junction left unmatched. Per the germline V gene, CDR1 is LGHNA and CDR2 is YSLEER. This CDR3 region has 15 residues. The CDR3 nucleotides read TGCGCCAGCAGCCAAGAGCTAGCGGGGGCAAACATTCAGTACTTC. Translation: CASSQELAGANIQYF.

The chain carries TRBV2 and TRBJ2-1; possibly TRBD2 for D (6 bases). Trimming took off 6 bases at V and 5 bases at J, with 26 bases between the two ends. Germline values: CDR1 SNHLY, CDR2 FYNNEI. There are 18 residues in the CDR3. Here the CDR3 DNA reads TGTGCCAGCAGCCCCGTTGGGGCGGGAATTGAGTTAAACAATGAGCAGTTCTTC. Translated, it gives CASSPVGAGIELNNEQFF. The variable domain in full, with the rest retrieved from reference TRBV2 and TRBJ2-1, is EPEVTQTPSHQVTQMGQEVILRCVPISNHLYFYWYRQILGQKVEFLVSFYNNEISEKSEIFDDQFSVERPDGSNFTLKIRSTKLEDSAMYFCASSPVGAGIELNNEQFFGPGTRLTVL.

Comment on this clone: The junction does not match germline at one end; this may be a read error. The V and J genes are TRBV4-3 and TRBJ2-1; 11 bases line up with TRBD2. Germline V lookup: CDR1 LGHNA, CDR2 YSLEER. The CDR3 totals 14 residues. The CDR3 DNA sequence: TGCGCCAGCAGCCAAGCCTTAGCGGGAGGGCCGGTCGTCTTC. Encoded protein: CASSQALAGGPVVF.

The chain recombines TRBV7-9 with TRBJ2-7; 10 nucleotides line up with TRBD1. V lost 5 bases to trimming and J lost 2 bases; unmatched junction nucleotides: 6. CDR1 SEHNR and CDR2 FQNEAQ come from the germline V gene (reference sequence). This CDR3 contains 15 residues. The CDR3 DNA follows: TGTGCCAGCAGCCATGGACAGGGGGAAACCTACGAGCAGTACTTC. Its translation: CASSHGQGETYEQYF.

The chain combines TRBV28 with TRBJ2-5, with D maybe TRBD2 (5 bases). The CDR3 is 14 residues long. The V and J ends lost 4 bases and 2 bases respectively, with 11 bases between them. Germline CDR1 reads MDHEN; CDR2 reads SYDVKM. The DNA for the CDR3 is TGTGCCAGCAGTTACGGGGAACTACAAGAGACCCAGTACTTC. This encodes CASSYGELQETQYF.

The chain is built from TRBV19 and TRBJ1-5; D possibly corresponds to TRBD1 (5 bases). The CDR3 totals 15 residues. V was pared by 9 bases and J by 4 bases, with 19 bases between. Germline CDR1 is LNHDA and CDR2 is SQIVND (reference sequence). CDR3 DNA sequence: TGTGCCAGCACTGTAATGGGGGGTGGGAATCAGCCCCAGCATTTT. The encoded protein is CASTVMGGGNQPQHF.

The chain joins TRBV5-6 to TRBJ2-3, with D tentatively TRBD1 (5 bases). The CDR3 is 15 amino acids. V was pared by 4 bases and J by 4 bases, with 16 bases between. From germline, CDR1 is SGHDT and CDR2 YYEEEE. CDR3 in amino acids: CASSKLAGMADTQYF. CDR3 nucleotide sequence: TGTGCCAGCAGCAAATTGGCAGGGATGGCAGATACGCAGTATTTT.

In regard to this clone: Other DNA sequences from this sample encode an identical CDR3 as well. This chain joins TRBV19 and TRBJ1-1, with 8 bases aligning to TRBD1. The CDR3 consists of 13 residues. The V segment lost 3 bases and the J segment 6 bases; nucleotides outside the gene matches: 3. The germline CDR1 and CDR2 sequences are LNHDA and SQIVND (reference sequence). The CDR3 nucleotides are TGTGCCAGTAGTATCGGACAGGGATCTGAAGCTTTCTTT. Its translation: CASSIGQGSEAFF.

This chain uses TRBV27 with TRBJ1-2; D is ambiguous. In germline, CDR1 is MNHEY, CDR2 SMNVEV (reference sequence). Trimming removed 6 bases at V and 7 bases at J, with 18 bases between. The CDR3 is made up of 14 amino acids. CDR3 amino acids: CASSTAGGGGGYTF. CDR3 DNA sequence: TGTGCCAGCAGCACCGCAGGAGGTGGCGGTGGCTACACCTTC.

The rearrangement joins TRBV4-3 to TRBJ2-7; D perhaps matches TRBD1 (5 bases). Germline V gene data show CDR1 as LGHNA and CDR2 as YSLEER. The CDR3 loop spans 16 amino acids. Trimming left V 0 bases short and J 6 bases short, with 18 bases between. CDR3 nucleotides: TGCGCCAGCAGCCAAGATATCGACTCCGGACATCTCGAGCAGTACTTC. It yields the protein CASSQDIDSGHLEQYF.

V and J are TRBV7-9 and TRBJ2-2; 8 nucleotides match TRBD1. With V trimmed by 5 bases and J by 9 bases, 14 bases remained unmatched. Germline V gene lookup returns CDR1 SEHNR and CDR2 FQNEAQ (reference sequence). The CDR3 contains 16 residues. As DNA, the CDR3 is TGTGCCAGCAGCCCAAAAGGACAGGGACCTCCTCGGGAGCTGTTTTTT. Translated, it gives CASSPKGQGPPRELFF.

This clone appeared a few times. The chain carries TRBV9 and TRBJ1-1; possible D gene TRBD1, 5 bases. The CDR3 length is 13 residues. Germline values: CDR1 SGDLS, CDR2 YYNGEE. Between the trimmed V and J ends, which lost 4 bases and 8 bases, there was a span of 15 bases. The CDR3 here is CASSPPGGIEAFF. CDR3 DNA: TGTGCCAGCAGCCCTCCTGGGGGAATCGAAGCTTTCTTT.

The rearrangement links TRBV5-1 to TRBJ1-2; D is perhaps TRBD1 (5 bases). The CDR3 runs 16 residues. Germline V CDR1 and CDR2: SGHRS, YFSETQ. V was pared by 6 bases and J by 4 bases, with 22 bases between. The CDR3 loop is CASNPEFSGSPYGYTF. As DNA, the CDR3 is TGCGCCAGCAACCCTGAATTCTCAGGGAGTCCCTATGGCTACACCTTC. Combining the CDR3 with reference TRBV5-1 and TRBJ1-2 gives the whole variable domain KAGVTQTPRYLIKTRGQQVTLSCSPISGHRSVSWYQQTPGQGLQFLFEYFSETQRNKGNFPGRFSGRQFSNSRSEMNVSTLELGDSALYLCASNPEFSGSPYGYTFGSGTRLTVV.

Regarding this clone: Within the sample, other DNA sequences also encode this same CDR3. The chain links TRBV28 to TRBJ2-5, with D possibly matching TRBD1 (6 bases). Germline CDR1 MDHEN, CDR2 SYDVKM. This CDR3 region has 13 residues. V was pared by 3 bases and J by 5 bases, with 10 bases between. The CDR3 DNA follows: TGTGCCAGCAGTTTTAGGGGGTGGGAGACCCAGTACTTC. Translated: CASSFRGWETQYF.

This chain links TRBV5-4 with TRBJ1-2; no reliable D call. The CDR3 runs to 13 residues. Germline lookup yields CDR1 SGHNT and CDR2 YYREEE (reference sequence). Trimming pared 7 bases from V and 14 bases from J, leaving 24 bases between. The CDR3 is CASGDPIGLAETF. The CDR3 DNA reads TGTGCCAGCGGAGACCCCATAGGCCTTGCTGAGACCTTC.

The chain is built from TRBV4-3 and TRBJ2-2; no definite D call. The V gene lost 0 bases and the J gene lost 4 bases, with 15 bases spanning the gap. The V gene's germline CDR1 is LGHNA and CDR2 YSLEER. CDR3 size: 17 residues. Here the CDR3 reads CASSQERETPGTGELFF. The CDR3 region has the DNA TGCGCCAGCAGCCAAGAACGCGAAACCCCAGGCACCGGGGAGCTGTTTTTT.

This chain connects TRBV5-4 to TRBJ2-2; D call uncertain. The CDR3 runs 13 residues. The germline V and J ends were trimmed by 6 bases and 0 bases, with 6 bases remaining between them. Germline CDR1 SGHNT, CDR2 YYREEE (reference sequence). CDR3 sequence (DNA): TGTGCCAGCACCCCCCCGAACACCGGGGAGCTGTTTTTT. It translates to CASTPPNTGELFF. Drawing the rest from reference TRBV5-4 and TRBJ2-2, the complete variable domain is ETGVTQSPTHLIKTRGQQVTLRCSSQSGHNTVSWYQQALGQGPQFIFQYYREEENGRGNFPPRFSGLQFPNYSSELNVNALELDDSALYLCASTPPNTGELFFGEGSRLTVL.

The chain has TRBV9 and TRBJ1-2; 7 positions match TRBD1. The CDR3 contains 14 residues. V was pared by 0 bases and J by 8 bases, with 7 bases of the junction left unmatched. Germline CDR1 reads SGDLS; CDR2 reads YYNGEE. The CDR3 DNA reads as TGTGCCAGCAGCGTAGAGGGGGCGCGCAGCGGCTACACCTTC. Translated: CASSVEGARSGYTF.

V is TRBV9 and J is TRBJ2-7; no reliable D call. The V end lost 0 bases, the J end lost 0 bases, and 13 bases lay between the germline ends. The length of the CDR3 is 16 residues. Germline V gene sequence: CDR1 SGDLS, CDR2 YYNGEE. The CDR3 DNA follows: TGTGCCAGCAGCGTAGGGCAAACTTTAAGCTCCTACGAGCAGTACTTC. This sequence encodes CASSVGQTLSSYEQYF.